The 5 T cell receptor beta chains below all came from one sample that was sequenced in a study of T cell responses to AZD1222 COVID-19 vaccine. Repertoires were generated with immunoSEQ multiplex PCR, while TCRdb's copy carries only in-frame clones and drops some. The data show around 75,000 clones, about 91% seen once. Specimen: peripheral blood, collected 28 days after the second dose of the MenACWY control vaccine. These receptors came from an adult who received the MenACWY meningococcal vaccine as a control.

The chain combines TRBV29-1 with TRBJ1-6; 9 nucleotides line up with TRBD1. V shed 5 bases, J shed 7 bases, and the junction held 6 bases outside the gene matches. The CDR3 sequence is 14 residues long. Per the germline V gene, CDR1 is SQVTM and CDR2 is ANQGSEA. For the CDR3, the DNA is TGCAGCGTTAAACAGGGGGCGCAGAATTCACCCCTCCACTTT. It is translated as CSVKQGAQNSPLHF. Full variable domain (remainder filled in from reference TRBV29-1 and TRBJ1-6): SAVISQKPSRDICQRGTSLTIQCQVDSQVTMMFWYRQQPGQSLTLIATANQGSEATYESGFVIDKFPISRPNLTFSTLTVSNMSPEDSSIYLCSVKQGAQNSPLHFGNGTRLTVT.

The gene calls are TRBV7-9 and TRBJ1-1; 11 positions match TRBD1. The germline CDR1 and CDR2 sequences are SEHNR and FQNEAQ (reference sequence). This CDR3 has 14 amino acids. Trimming took 4 bases from V and 4 from J; bases not matched to a gene: 2. The CDR3 is CASSSGTGGTEAFF. CDR3 nucleotide sequence: TGTGCCAGCAGCTCAGGGACAGGGGGCACTGAAGCTTTCTTT.

In this sample, this clone turned up a few times. The sample holds other DNA sequences that translate to the same CDR3. The rearrangement uses TRBV18 and TRBJ1-1; 9 positions agree with TRBD1. Germline assignment: CDR1 KGHSH and CDR2 LQKENI. J lost 5 bases, V lost 6 bases, and 7 bases had no gene match. The CDR3 is 14 amino acids. DNA of the CDR3: TGTGCCAGCTCCTTACAGGGGGCTCAGACTGAAGCTTTCTTT. Translated: CASSLQGAQTEAFF. The variable domain in full, completed from reference TRBV18 and TRBJ1-1, reads NAGVMQNPRHLVRRRGQEARLRCSPMKGHSHVYWYRQLPEEGLKFMVYLQKENIIDESGMPKERFSAEFPKEGPSILRIQQVVRGDSAAYFCASSLQGAQTEAFFGQGTRLTVV.

J is TRBJ1-1 and V is TRBV7-2; D is uncertain. V lost 6 bases, J lost 1 base, and 9 bases lay in between. The CDR3 runs to 13 residues. CDR1 and CDR2 from the germline V gene are SGHTA and FQGNSA. CDR3 protein: CASRIVGNTEAFF. The CDR3 nucleotides are TGTGCCAGCAGGATTGTGGGGAACACTGAAGCTTTCTTT.

V is TRBV4-2 and J is TRBJ2-4; 10 bases are shared with TRBD2. Trimming removed 3 bases from V and 6 bases from J; junction bases left unmatched: 14. Germline V gene data show CDR1 as LGHNA and CDR2 as YNFKEQ. This CDR3 region has 18 residues. The CDR3 DNA reads as TGTGCCAGCAGCCACCTGGAGCGGGGGGGGTCCACTAGAAACATTCAGTACTTC. Translating it yields CASSHLERGGSTRNIQYF.